This T cell receptor beta chain appears in the sequencing data of a study of blood T cells in healthy people across ages. The use of a sample-barcoded 5' primer and a J-beta primer mix characterized a second PCR of about 7 to 12 cycles. All samples gave at least 2.5 million CDR3-containing paired-end reads. TCRdb analysed the 5' RACE reads with MiXCR anew, one entry per CDR3 protein. This sample has about 1,000,000 distinct CDR3 sequences, with around 43% found just once. RNA extraction gave at least 5 micrograms of total RNA per sample. For this clonotype: Its specificity is not known.

Study-level findings and limits: Measured against age, TCR beta diversity per million T cells decreased in a roughly linear manner.

Sequences were obtained from blood. This sequence was found in a woman aged 60-75 years in good health.

CDR3: CSVEDSGRSDEQYF. The CDR3 nucleotides read TGCAGCGTTGAAGATAGCGGGAGGTCCGACGAGCAGTACTTC. V gene TRBV29-1 combines with J gene TRBJ2-7, with 10 bases identical to TRBD2. Germline CDR1 and CDR2: SQVTM and ANQGSEA. With 0 bases clipped from V and 5 bases from J, the junction kept 4 bases outside the gene matches. This CDR3 is built from 14 residues.